Below, 3 T cell receptor beta chains from the same sample are listed, as sequenced in a study of blood T cell repertoires in COVID-19. TCRdb keeps only in-frame clones here, not all; method: immunoSEQ multiplex PCR. The sample lists 250,000 or so clones, 70% to 90% occurring once. Input material: peripheral blood. These receptors all come from a middle-aged woman who had recovered from COVID-19.

V gene TRBV7-2 combines with J gene TRBJ2-2; D perhaps matches TRBD2 (6 bases). Germline V gene lookup returns CDR1 SGHTA and CDR2 FQGNSA. The CDR3 is made up of 15 amino acids. The V end was cut by 7 bases, the J end by 4 bases, with 16 bases between. The CDR3 is CASTLGLGGTGELFF. DNA for the CDR3: TGTGCCAGCACCCTAGGGCTGGGGGGCACCGGGGAGCTGTTTTTT.

The chain has TRBV12-3 or TRBV12-4 and TRBJ1-2; 10 bases line up with TRBD1. The CDR3 consists of 13 residues. V gave up 6 bases and J gave up 7 bases; unmatched junction bases: 5. The CDR3 reads CASSPDRGFGYTF. In nucleotides, the CDR3 is TGTGCCAGCAGCCCGGACAGGGGGTTTGGCTACACCTTC.

The chain uses TRBV7-6 and TRBJ2-1; TRBD2 matches 9 bases. This CDR3 has 17 amino acids. Germline V gene lookup returns CDR1 SGHVS and CDR2 FNYEAQ. Trimming took 1 base from V and 0 from J; bases not matched to a gene: 4. Written as DNA, the CDR3 is TGTGCCAGCAGCTTAGTACTAGCGGGCTCCTCCTACAATGAGCAGTTCTTC. Protein product: CASSLVLAGSSYNEQFF.